Listed here is a single T cell receptor (beta chain). Trimming removed 5 bases from V and 4 bases from J, with 21 bases in between. CDR3 length equals 17 residues. Germline assignment: CDR1 SGHVS and CDR2 FNYEAQ. This entry comes from a study of early T cells in non-severe SARS-CoV-2 infection. Attached unique molecular identifiers marked individual cDNA molecules. TCRdb re-called the 5' RACE reads through MiXCR, storing one row per CDR3 protein. The table lists 65,000 to 85,000 distinct CDR3 sequences, around 15% of them singletons, with 9.5% to 15% in the top ten. Material for sequencing was whole blood. This chain uses TRBV7-6 with TRBJ1-5; D is perhaps TRBD1 (5 bases). The receptor was derived from an adult who was a healthcare worker with PCR-confirmed SARS-CoV-2 infection or an uninfected control (not recorded which). CDR3 coding DNA: TGTGCCAGCAGCCCGATGGGGGGGGAAGTTAGGAATCAGCCCCAGCATTTT. Translating it yields CASSPMGGEVRNQPQHF.